These 12 T cell receptor beta chains were all obtained from the same sample, sequenced in a study of immune evolution from preneoplasia to lung adenocarcinoma. TCRdb keeps only in-frame clones here, not all; method: immunoSEQ multiplex PCR. The table lists around 4,400 clones, roughly 87% of them singletons. Sequencing used FFPE invasive lung adenocarcinoma tissue. The receptors shown here come from a person aged 45-60 years with lung adenocarcinoma.

The chain joins TRBV30 to TRBJ1-2; 11 positions agree with TRBD1. The CDR3 runs 13 residues. J gave up 7 bases and V 4 bases, and 5 bases lay outside the gene matches. Germline V lookup: CDR1 GTSNPN, CDR2 SVGIG (reference sequence). CDR3 loop: CAWKGQGDRGYTF. For the CDR3, the DNA is TGTGCCTGGAAGGGACAGGGGGATCGTGGCTACACCTTC.

The CDR3 reads CASSQGTGGNEKLFF. The CDR3 bases are TGTGCCAGCAGCCAAGGAACAGGGGGAAATGAAAAACTGTTTTTT. The V call is TRBV14, the J call TRBJ1-4; TRBD1 agrees at 8 bases. The trim removed 1 base at V and 5 bases at J, leaving 3 bases unmatched. The CDR3 runs 15 residues. Germline loops: CDR1 SGHDN, CDR2 FVKESK.

The chain joins TRBV4-3 to TRBJ2-7, with a weak D call TRBD1 (6 bases). V was cut by 0 bases and J by 6 bases, with 6 bases left in between. This CDR3 is built from 12 residues. Looked up from germline, CDR1 is LGHNA and CDR2 is YSLEER. This chain's CDR3 is CASSQEGGEQYF. In nucleotides, the CDR3 is TGCGCCAGCAGCCAAGAAGGGGGCGAGCAGTACTTC.

Notes on this clone: One end of the junction does not line up with germline, which may come from a read error. This chain connects TRBV7-7 to TRBJ1-2; D perhaps matches TRBD1 (6 bases). The CDR3 sequence is 14 residues long. CDR1 is SSHAT and CDR2 is FNYEAQ in the germline V gene (reference sequence). As DNA, the CDR3 is TGTGCTAGCAGCTTAGGGACACCGAACTATGGCTACACCTTC. Protein: CASSLGTPNYGYTF.

The chain employs TRBV6-5 and TRBJ2-7; D is uncertain. V was trimmed by 0 bases and J by 3 bases, leaving 9 bases between them. CDR3 length equals 14 residues. Germline CDR1 MNHEY, CDR2 SVGAGI. CDR3 loop: CASSYSTGYYEQYF. The CDR3 DNA is TGTGCCAGCAGTTACTCTACGGGTTACTACGAGCAGTACTTC.

J is TRBJ2-7 and V is TRBV2; D unresolved. The CDR3 contains 14 residues. V lost 3 bases, J lost 4 bases, and 13 bases lay in between. Germline assignment: CDR1 SNHLY and CDR2 FYNNEI. In DNA, the CDR3 is TGTGCCAGCAGTGATCTTGTAGCTTGGTACGAGCAGTACTTC. Residues: CASSDLVAWYEQYF. Using reference TRBV2 and TRBJ2-7 for the parts outside the CDR3, the full variable domain is EPEVTQTPSHQVTQMGQEVILRCVPISNHLYFYWYRQILGQKVEFLVSFYNNEISEKSEIFDDQFSVERPDGSNFTLKIRSTKLEDSAMYFCASSDLVAWYEQYFGPGTRLTVT.

Only one count was recorded for this clone. This rearrangement joins TRBV30 to TRBJ2-7; D may be TRBD2 (6 bases). Germline values: CDR1 GTSNPN, CDR2 SVGIG (reference sequence). This CDR3 has 17 residues. Trimming took 2 bases from V and 2 from J, leaving 22 bases between them. The CDR3 nucleotides read TGTGCCTGGAGTCTTTGGGTTACCTCGGGAGCGGCCTACGAGCAGTACTTC. Protein: CAWSLWVTSGAAYEQYF.

The chain combines TRBV11-3 with TRBJ2-7; 8 nucleotides match TRBD2. CDR3 length: 15 amino acids. The V gene end was trimmed by 0 bases and the J gene end by 7 bases; junction bases not matched to a gene: 8. Germline CDR1 reads SGHNT; CDR2 reads YENEEA. CDR3 nucleotides: TGTGCCAGCAGCTTAGATGACCTAGCGGGCAATGAGCAGTACTTC. It yields the protein CASSLDDLAGNEQYF.

The rearrangement uses TRBV30 and TRBJ2-7; D not certain. Germline V gene lookup returns CDR1 GTSNPN and CDR2 SVGIG (reference sequence). There are 12 residues in the CDR3. V was clipped by 3 bases and J by 4 bases, with 10 bases between them. The CDR3 sequence is CAWRLDGYEQYF. CDR3 nucleotides: TGTGCCTGGAGGCTAGACGGTTACGAGCAGTACTTC. The variable domain in full, completed from reference TRBV30 and TRBJ2-7, reads SQTIHQWPATLVQPVGSPLSLECTVEGTSNPNLYWYRQAAGRGLQLLFYSVGIGQISSEVPQNLSASRPQDRQFILSSKKLLLSDSGFYLCAWRLDGYEQYFGPGTRLTVT.

This chain uses TRBV28 with TRBJ1-1, with D unresolved. Germline CDR1 MDHEN, CDR2 SYDVKM. There are 15 residues in the CDR3. Trimming cost V 6 bases and J 5 bases, with 19 bases left between them. The DNA for the CDR3 is TGTGCCAGCAGCTCTTTAGGTTCGGGTGGGACTGAAGCTTTCTTT. Its translation: CASSSLGSGGTEAFF.

The CDR3 nucleotides are TGTGCCAGCAGCACGACGACGGGCTCTGGAAACACCATATATTTT. Amino acids: CASSTTTGSGNTIYF. The genes are TRBV9 and TRBJ1-3; unclear D gene. This CDR3 comprises 15 residues. CDR1 and CDR2 (germline): SGDLS, YYNGEE. Between the trimmed V and J ends, which lost 4 bases and 0 bases, there was a span of 11 bases.

This chain joins TRBV18 and TRBJ2-2, with D possibly being TRBD1 or TRBD2 (5 bases each). Deletions cut 0 bases from V and 1 base from J, with 6 bases between. Germline lookup yields CDR1 KGHSH and CDR2 LQKENI. The CDR3 is made up of 15 amino acids. CDR3 residues: CASSPPGVNTGELFF. In DNA, the CDR3 is TGTGCCAGCTCACCACCGGGGGTGAACACCGGGGAGCTGTTTTTT.